Shown below are 10 T cell receptor beta chains from a single sample sequenced in a study of cytomegalovirus exposure and HLA in healthy donors. 60 Vbeta and 13 Jbeta primers were used in PCR. The assay was immunoSEQ multiplex PCR, and TCRdb's table has in-frame clones only and misses some. Among 130,000 or so clones listed, around 72% were seen once. Sequenced input: PBMCs. The source is a woman younger than 35 in good health and CMV-seronegative.

The rearrangement uses TRBV30 and TRBJ2-7, with D perhaps TRBD1 (5 bases). Trimming removed 2 bases from V and 5 bases from J, with 10 bases in between. Germline V gene data show CDR1 as GTSNPN and CDR2 as SVGIG (reference sequence). The CDR3 loop spans 12 amino acids. This chain's CDR3 is CAWSKGRNEQYF. The DNA for the CDR3 is TGTGCCTGGAGTAAGGGGCGGAACGAGCAGTACTTC.

The J gene is TRBJ2-1, the V gene TRBV15; TRBD1 matches 7 bases. The V segment lost 1 base and the J segment 13 bases; nucleotides outside the gene matches: 7. The CDR3 is 13 amino acids. CDR1 and CDR2 from the germline V gene are LNHNV and YYDKDF (reference sequence). The CDR3 DNA reads TGTGCCACCAGCAGAGGGAATGGACAGGACCAGTTCTTC. It translates to CATSRGNGQDQFF. The whole variable domain, filled in from reference TRBV15 and TRBJ2-1, reads DAMVIQNPRYQVTQFGKPVTLSCSQTLNHNVMYWYQQKSSQAPKLLFHYYDKDFNNEADTPDNFQSRRPNTSFCFLDIRSPGLGDTAMYLCATSRGNGQDQFFGPGTRLTVL.

The chain uses TRBV5-1 and TRBJ1-2, with 8 bases fitting TRBD1. The CDR3 contains 13 residues. Per the germline V gene, CDR1 is SGHRS and CDR2 is YFSETQ. V lost 3 bases and J lost 6; bases outside the gene matches: 4. In DNA form, the CDR3 reads TGCGCCAGCAGCTACAGGGGGACAGATGGCTACACCTTC. Translation: CASSYRGTDGYTF.

The chain couples TRBV6-5 to TRBJ1-2; 7 nucleotides line up with TRBD1. The germline gives CDR1 MNHEY, CDR2 SVGAGI. Trimming took 6 bases from V and 8 from J; bases not matched to a gene: 12. The CDR3 runs 14 residues. CDR3 residues: CASSPGPGQRGYTF. The CDR3 DNA reads as TGTGCCAGCAGCCCTGGCCCGGGACAGCGGGGCTACACCTTC.

This rearrangement joins TRBV5-1 to TRBJ2-1; D is perhaps TRBD2 (6 bases). The V end was cut by 4 bases, the J end by 2 bases, with 13 bases between. Germline-derived CDR1 and CDR2 are SGHRS and YFSETQ. This CDR3 contains 15 residues. For the CDR3, the DNA is TGCGCCAGCAGCCAGGGACTTTCTACCTACAATGAGCAGTTCTTC. The encoded protein is CASSQGLSTYNEQFF. The full variable domain, with the rest looked up from reference TRBV5-1 and TRBJ2-1, is KAGVTQTPRYLIKTRGQQVTLSCSPISGHRSVSWYQQTPGQGLQFLFEYFSETQRNKGNFPGRFSGRQFSNSRSEMNVSTLELGDSALYLCASSQGLSTYNEQFFGPGTRLTVL.

This clone has only a few counts. The genes are TRBV30 and TRBJ2-7, with TRBD1 identical over 9 bases. The CDR3 spans 13 residues. The V and J ends lost 5 bases and 7 bases, in that order; junction bases with no gene match: 9. Germline assignment: CDR1 GTSNPN and CDR2 SVGIG (reference sequence). The CDR3 here is CAWVRDRDGEQYF. For the CDR3, the DNA is TGTGCCTGGGTCCGGGACAGGGATGGGGAGCAGTACTTC.

This chain uses TRBV5-1 with TRBJ2-7; 9 positions match TRBD1. This CDR3 is built from 12 residues. V shed 4 bases and J 8 bases; nucleotides not matched to a gene: 4. The germline CDR1 and CDR2 sequences are SGHRS and YFSETQ. The CDR3 region is CASSVDRGQQYF. The CDR3 DNA is TGCGCCAGCAGCGTGGACAGGGGACAGCAGTACTTC.

This chain connects TRBV2 to TRBJ1-2; D is unresolved. The CDR3 has 14 amino acids. V was pared by 6 bases and J by 7 bases, with 18 bases between. Germline CDR1 and CDR2: SNHLY and FYNNEI. The CDR3 DNA follows: TGTGCCAGCAGCGTCAGGAGGCAGACCTTTGGCTACACCTTC. Protein product: CASSVRRQTFGYTF. The full variable domain, rest sourced from reference TRBV2 and TRBJ1-2, is EPEVTQTPSHQVTQMGQEVILRCVPISNHLYFYWYRQILGQKVEFLVSFYNNEISEKSEIFDDQFSVERPDGSNFTLKIRSTKLEDSAMYFCASSVRRQTFGYTFGSGTRLTVV.

The rearrangement joins TRBV4-1 to TRBJ1-1; maybe TRBD1 (5 bases). Trimming pared 0 bases from V and 8 bases from J, leaving 16 bases between. CDR3 length equals 15 residues. The V gene's germline CDR1 is MGHRA and CDR2 YSYEKL. CDR3 sequence: CASSQERGTRREAFF. DNA for the CDR3: TGCGCCAGCAGCCAAGAACGGGGGACGCGACGGGAAGCTTTCTTT.

In DNA, the CDR3 is TGCGCCAGCAGCCCCGGTGGATTAGCGACGGTCAATGAGCAGTTCTTC. Protein sequence: CASSPGGLATVNEQFF. This rearrangement joins TRBV5-1 to TRBJ2-1; D is possibly TRBD2 (5 bases). The CDR3 loop spans 16 amino acids. V lost 4 bases and J 6 bases, leaving 20 bases between the germline ends. Germline CDR1 SGHRS, CDR2 YFSETQ.